These 11 T cell receptor beta chains were all obtained from the same sample, sequenced in a study of blood T cell repertoires in COVID-19. Generated by immunoSEQ multiplex PCR, the TCRdb table keeps only in-frame clones and is missing some. In the table there are 24,000 or so clones, about 90% of which are singletons. Sequenced sample: peripheral blood. The receptors were sampled from a man aged 65-85 years in a cohort sampled during active COVID-19.

The V call is TRBV19, the J call TRBJ1-5; 7 nucleotides match TRBD1. CDR3 size: 13 residues. With V trimmed by 7 bases and J by 5 bases, 5 bases remained unmatched. Germline assignment: CDR1 LNHDA and CDR2 SQIVND (reference sequence). As DNA, the CDR3 is TGTGCCAGTACCACCCAGGGGGATCAGCCCCAGCATTTT. Translated: CASTTQGDQPQHF.

V is TRBV10-3 and J is TRBJ2-7, with 12 nucleotides matching TRBD2. Trimming at V came to 2 bases and at J to 3 bases, leaving 5 bases not matched to a gene. From germline, CDR1 is ENHRY and CDR2 SYGVKD. This CDR3 spans 16 amino acids. The CDR3 region has the DNA TGTGCCATCAGTGAGGCTAGCGGGAGGGGGCTCTACGAGCAGTACTTC. Protein: CAISEASGRGLYEQYF.

This clone turned up a few times. The chain recombines TRBV5-1 with TRBJ1-6; no reliable D call. Germline V gene data show CDR1 as SGHRS and CDR2 as YFSETQ. This CDR3 is 15 amino acids long. V was shortened by 0 bases and J by 3 bases, with 7 bases between the two germline ends. CDR3 coding DNA: TGCGCCAGCAGCTTGGTCGGGGACTATAATTCACCCCTCCACTTT. Its translation: CASSLVGDYNSPLHF.

The chain links TRBV7-9 to TRBJ2-3; 8 bases align to TRBD2. After removal of 3 bases from V and 3 bases from J, the junction contained 8 bases not matched to a gene. Germline values: CDR1 SEHNR, CDR2 FQNEAQ (reference sequence). The CDR3 covers 16 residues. This chain's CDR3 is CASSFPGLEDTDTQYF. The CDR3 coding sequence is TGTGCCAGCAGCTTTCCGGGACTAGAGGATACAGATACGCAGTATTTT. Together with reference TRBV7-9 and TRBJ2-3, the CDR3 gives the full variable domain: DTGVSQNPRHKITKRGQNVTFRCDPISEHNRLYWYRQTLGQGPEFLTYFQNEAQLEKSRLLSDRFSAERPKGSFSTLEIQRTEQGDSAMYLCASSFPGLEDTDTQYFGPGTRLTVL.

This clone appeared a single time. The chain recombines TRBV29-1 with TRBJ1-1; 9 bases are shared with TRBD1. The CDR3 has 14 amino acids. V lost 4 bases, J lost 3 bases, and 6 bases stayed unmatched. Germline CDR1 SQVTM, CDR2 ANQGSEA. In nucleotides, the CDR3 is TGCAGCGTTGGGGGGGGACAGGGAGACACTGAAGCTTTCTTT. As protein: CSVGGGQGDTEAFF.

CDR3 nucleotide sequence: TGTGCCAGCAGTTTAGGCAGGGGGAACACTGAAGCTTTCTTT. Its protein is CASSLGRGNTEAFF. The chain carries TRBV28 and TRBJ1-1; TRBD1 is a possible D gene (6 bases). Trimming took off 2 bases at V and 1 base at J, with 8 bases between the two ends. Germline CDR1 reads MDHEN; CDR2 reads SYDVKM. The CDR3 consists of 14 residues.

The rearrangement uses TRBV11-2 and TRBJ2-7; 7 nucleotides align to TRBD1. The junction had 7 bases not matched to a gene; V was cut back by 5 bases and J by 0 bases. Germline V lookup: CDR1 SGHAT, CDR2 FQNNGV. CDR3 length equals 15 residues. CDR3 sequence (DNA): TGTGCCAGCAGCCGAAGCCGGGACAGCTCCTACGAGCAGTACTTC. Translated, it gives CASSRSRDSSYEQYF.

The chain uses TRBV2 and TRBJ2-1; 16 bases agree with TRBD2. Losses at the gene ends were 5 bases for V and 9 bases for J; bases not matched to a gene: 4. CDR3 length equals 15 residues. Germline CDR1 and CDR2: SNHLY and FYNNEI. CDR3 DNA: TGTGCCAGCAGTAAAGGGACTAGCGGGAGGGGTGAGCAGTTCTTC. It encodes CASSKGTSGRGEQFF.

V usage is TRBV4-1 and J usage is TRBJ1-1, with D perhaps TRBD1 (5 bases). The CDR3 is 18 residues long. V gave up 3 bases and J gave up 3 bases, with 23 bases separating them. Germline CDR1 MGHRA, CDR2 YSYEKL. CDR3 coding DNA: TGCGCCAGCAGCCATTTCCCCACCGGGGGGATTGAGGACACTGAAGCTTTCTTT. Its translation: CASSHFPTGGIEDTEAFF.

V usage is TRBV7-2 and J usage is TRBJ2-1; the match to TRBD2 covers 8 bases. The junction had 5 bases not matched to a gene; V was cut back by 5 bases and J by 8 bases. The CDR3 is made up of 13 amino acids. Looked up from germline, CDR1 is SGHTA and CDR2 is FQGNSA. Written as DNA, the CDR3 is TGTGCCAGCAGCGCTCTAGCGGGCTATGAGCAGTTCTTC. Its translation is CASSALAGYEQFF.

The chain is built from TRBV19 and TRBJ2-1, with D perhaps TRBD2 (5 bases). CDR1 is LNHDA, CDR2 SQIVND, per germline (reference sequence). V lost 9 bases and J lost 3, with 12 bases in between. The CDR3 spans 13 residues. This CDR3 is CASGVSVYNEQFF. The CDR3 nucleotides read TGTGCCAGCGGGGTTAGCGTCTACAATGAGCAGTTCTTC.